The 2 T cell receptor beta chains reported below all come from one sample, sequenced in a study of T cell responses to AZD1222 COVID-19 vaccine. The repertoire was sequenced with immunoSEQ multiplex PCR; TCRdb's copy has only in-frame clones and lacks some. This table holds about 150,000 clones, more than 85% found once. The sequencing here drew on peripheral blood, taken on day 0 of AZD1222 vaccination. These receptors all stem from an adult in good health.

This clone was seen just once. V usage is TRBV19 and J usage is TRBJ2-7; D may be TRBD1 (6 bases). Germline V gene lookup returns CDR1 LNHDA and CDR2 SQIVND (reference sequence). V gave up 4 bases and J gave up 3 bases, with 13 bases separating them. This CDR3 has 14 amino acids. The CDR3 loop reads CASSTGTIFYEQYF. CDR3 DNA sequence: TGTGCCAGTAGTACCGGGACAATATTCTACGAGCAGTACTTC.

The J gene is TRBJ1-1, the V gene TRBV2; the D is unclear. The V gene's germline CDR1 is SNHLY and CDR2 FYNNEI. V lost 5 bases to trimming and J lost 8 bases, with 15 bases between them. This CDR3 has 13 amino acids. This CDR3 reads CASSPAATQEAFF. CDR3 bases: TGTGCCAGCAGTCCGGCCGCGACCCAAGAAGCTTTCTTT. Variable domain in full (rest from reference TRBV2 and TRBJ1-1): EPEVTQTPSHQVTQMGQEVILRCVPISNHLYFYWYRQILGQKVEFLVSFYNNEISEKSEIFDDQFSVERPDGSNFTLKIRSTKLEDSAMYFCASSPAATQEAFFGQGTRLTVV.